The rows below give T cell receptor beta chains drawn from one sample of a study of Graves' ophthalmopathy and Graves' hyperthyroidism. MiXCR, run by TCRdb on the multiplex PCR reads, gives a single entry per CDR3 protein. The data show some 160,000 distinct CDR3 sequences, approximately 40% seen once. The sequenced material came from peripheral blood. These receptors came from a man younger than 45 with Graves' ophthalmopathy. The CDR3 runs from the conserved cysteine through the conserved F or W. A D gene is named only where the DNA matches it firmly. Clone size is stated in some rows and not others, as once, few, many or a class when expanded.

cdr3_length | clone_size | j_call | d_call | v_call | cdr3_nt | cdr3_aa
12 | many | TRBJ2-7 | . | TRBV19 | TGTGCCAGTAGTATTTCGAAATACGAGCAGTACTTC | CASSISKYEQYF
11 | once | TRBJ2-7 | TRBD2 | TRBV7-2 | TGTGCCAGCAGTAGCGGGATCGAGCAGTACTTC | CASSSGIEQYF
11 | many | TRBJ1-2 | . | TRBV28 | TGTGCCAGCAGTCCAACCTCTGGCTACACCTTC | CASSPTSGYTF
14 | many | TRBJ1-2 | . | TRBV12-3/TRBV12-4 | TGTGCCAGCATTGGTGGGGGGGCCCTGCGGGGCTACACCTTC | CASIGGGALRGYTF
17 | many | TRBJ2-2 | TRBD2 | TRBV4-1 | TGCGCCAGCAGCCATTTTCGGGGGGGGAAGAACACCGGGGAGCTGTTTTTT | CASSHFRGGKNTGELFF
14 | many | TRBJ2-7 | TRBD2 | TRBV15 | TGTGCCACCAGCAGAGTTTCTAGCGGTTACGAGCAGTACTTC | CATSRVSSGYEQYF
14 | many | TRBJ2-5 | TRBD2 | TRBV12-3/TRBV12-4 | TGTGCCAGCAGTAAAGGGACTAACCAAGAGACCCAGTACTTC | CASSKGTNQETQYF
17 | . | TRBJ1-1 | TRBD1 | TRBV15 | TGTGCCACCAGCAGAGGGGACAGAAGAATAGCAAACACTGAAGCCTTCTTT | CATSRGDRRIANTEAFF
14 | . | TRBJ1-6 | TRBD1 | TRBV6-1 | TGTGCCAGCAGCCGTACAGGGGAAGGTTCACCCCTCCACTTT | CASSRTGEGSPLHF
13 | . | TRBJ2-7 | . | TRBV29-1 | TGCAGCGCCCCGAGAAGACGATCCTACGAGCAGTACTTC | CSAPRRRSYEQYF
14 | . | TRBJ1-5 | . | TRBV20-1 | TGCAGTGCCCTTGACCAGGGTTTCAATCAGCCCCAGCATTTT | CSALDQGFNQPQHF
16 | . | TRBJ2-7 | . | TRBV6-1 | TGTGCCAGCAGCCGAGAGGGATCGGGATTGGGGGACGAGCAGTACTTC | CASSREGSGLGDEQYF
13 | few | TRBJ2-7 | TRBD1 | TRBV11-2 | TGTGCCAGCAGGTCGACAGGGAACCACGAGCAGTACTTC | CASRSTGNHEQYF
13 | many | TRBJ2-4 | TRBD2 | TRBV30 | TGTGCCTGGAGTCCGGGACTACAAAACATTCAGTACTTC | CAWSPGLQNIQYF
17 | many | TRBJ2-5 | TRBD2 | TRBV6-1 | TGTGCCAGCAGCCCAGGGCCGGGACTAGCGGGAGTAGAGACCCAGTACTTC | CASSPGPGLAGVETQYF
16 | . | TRBJ1-3 | . | TRBV5-1 | TGCGCCAGCAGCTTGGATGGGGTGGTCTCTGGAAACACCATATATTTT | CASSLDGVVSGNTIYF
14 | . | TRBJ1-5 | . | TRBV12-3/TRBV12-4 | TGTGCCAGCAGTTTAGAATCGCAGGTTCAGCCCCAGCATTTT | CASSLESQVQPQHF
14 | . | TRBJ2-5 | TRBD1 | TRBV27 | TGTGCCAGCAGTGCCGACAGGGGATCGGGGACCCAGTACTTC | CASSADRGSGTQYF
16 | many | TRBJ1-5 | . | TRBV28 | TGTGCCAGCACTACCCGACGGGGAGGGCTCAATCAGCCCCAGCATTTT | CASTTRRGGLNQPQHF
15 | many | TRBJ2-2 | . | TRBV5-1 | TGCGCCAGCAGCTTGCCACTAGTGGGAACCGGGGAGCTGTTTTTT | CASSLPLVGTGELFF
16 | . | TRBJ2-7 | . | TRBV6-1 | TGTGCCAGCAGTCCGCCGGGACCGCCCGACTCCTACGAGCAGTACTTC | CASSPPGPPDSYEQYF
13 | . | TRBJ1-2 | . | TRBV20-1 | TGCAGTGCTAGAGATCGGAGATACTATGGCTACACCTTC | CSARDRRYYGYTF